This TCR beta chain emerged from a study of patients and donors after allogeneic stem cell transplantation. MiXCR was run by TCRdb on the RT-PCR reads, yielding one entry per CDR3 protein. This table holds about 74,000 distinct CDR3 sequences, about 25% found once. This clonotype was counted only a few times. Sequenced material: blood, either unsorted or a sorted T cell fraction (not recorded which). This clonotype was obtained from a human donor who was either an allogeneic HSCT recipient or a stem cell or donor lymphocyte infusion donor (not recorded which). It is not recorded whose cells these are; they may come from a transplant donor.

The CDR3 nucleotides read TGTGCCAGCAGCTTATCCGGGTCGGACAATGAGCAGTTCTTC. It specifies CASSLSGSDNEQFF. The genes are TRBV7-3 and TRBJ2-1; the D is unclear. The CDR3 runs to 14 residues. CDR1 is SGHTA, CDR2 FQGTGA, per germline. V was clipped by 2 bases and J by 5 bases, with 10 bases between them. The full variable domain, completed using reference TRBV7-3 and TRBJ2-1, is GAGVSQTPSNKVTEKGKYVELRCDPISGHTALYWYRQSLGQGPEFLIYFQGTGAADDSGLPNDRFFAVRPEGSVSTLKIQRTERGDSAVYLCASSLSGSDNEQFFGPGTRLTVL.